One and the same sample provided the 10 T cell receptor beta chains below, sequenced in a study of Ad26.COV2.S vaccination and SARS-CoV-2 variants. Treatment of the sample: roughly 18 received Ad26.COV2.S at low or high dose, single or two shots; about 5 received placebo; per-sample allocation not given. Day 63 following the first vaccine or placebo injection was when the samples were taken. Method: immunoSEQ multiplex PCR; TCRdb's copy keeps in-frame clones and lacks some. Of 500,000 or so clones listed, 87% were seen once; the top ten hold 10% to 15%. The sample was peripheral blood, taken in a trial of Ad26.COV2.S vaccine versus placebo. The receptors shown here come from a person between 18 and 65 years old who received the Ad26.COV2.S COVID-19 vaccine or a placebo.

J is TRBJ1-6 and V is TRBV5-1; D is unresolved. Trimming shortened V by 3 bases and J by 7 bases, and 5 bases separated the two germline ends. CDR3 length equals 12 residues. The germline gives CDR1 SGHRS, CDR2 YFSETQ. The chain's CDR3 is CASSYVNSPLHF. CDR3 bases: TGCGCCAGCAGCTACGTCAATTCACCCCTCCACTTT.

This chain joins TRBV29-1 and TRBJ1-1, with D maybe TRBD1 (5 bases). This CDR3 region has 13 residues. Trimming shortened V by 7 bases and J by 5 bases, and 17 bases separated the two germline ends. The V gene's germline CDR1 is SQVTM and CDR2 ANQGSEA. The CDR3 protein is CSARRTSGTEAFF. The CDR3 DNA reads as TGCAGCGCTAGGCGGACAAGCGGGACTGAAGCTTTCTTT.

The chain couples TRBV12-3 or TRBV12-4 to TRBJ2-3; TRBD1 aligns across 10 bases. CDR3 length: 11 amino acids. V lost 5 bases to trimming and J lost 12 bases; unmatched junction nucleotides: 2. CDR3 protein: CASSRTGGQYF. The CDR3 coding sequence is TGTGCCAGCAGTCGGACAGGGGGTCAGTATTTT.

This chain uses TRBV6-2 or TRBV6-3 with TRBJ2-7, with 8 bases identical to TRBD1. From germline, CDR1 is MNHEY and CDR2 SVGEGT. There are 15 residues in the CDR3. V lost 2 bases, J lost 7 bases, and 10 bases stayed unmatched. CDR3 nucleotides: TGTGCCAGCAGTTACGGTACAGGGGGGTTGAAGGAGCAGTACTTC. This encodes CASSYGTGGLKEQYF.

The chain carries TRBV7-2 and TRBJ1-3; tentatively, D is TRBD1 (5 bases). CDR1 SGHTA and CDR2 FQGNSA come from the germline V gene. V was pared by 3 bases and J by 4 bases, with 10 bases between. The CDR3 has 14 residues. The CDR3 DNA sequence: TGTGCCAGCAGCTTGGGGACTGCCGGAAACACCATATATTTT. This translates into CASSLGTAGNTIYF.

V usage is TRBV19 and J usage is TRBJ2-1; D gene ambiguous. The CDR3 totals 14 residues. Between the trimmed V and J ends, which lost 2 bases and 6 bases, there was a span of 11 bases. CDR1 and CDR2 from the germline V gene are LNHDA and SQIVND (reference sequence). The CDR3 DNA reads as TGTGCCAGTAGTATAAGGGTAGCCTCCAATGAGCAGTTCTTC. Translated, it gives CASSIRVASNEQFF.

V is TRBV19 and J is TRBJ2-3; 9 nucleotides agree with TRBD2. From germline, CDR1 is LNHDA and CDR2 SQIVND (reference sequence). The CDR3 has 14 amino acids. Trimming took 5 bases from V and 6 from J; bases not matched to a gene: 6. The CDR3 DNA reads as TGTGCCAGTAGTTCTAGCGGGAATCGGGATACGCAGTATTTT. Its translation is CASSSSGNRDTQYF.

The V gene is TRBV7-2, the J gene TRBJ1-5; D remains ambiguous. V was cut by 3 bases and J by 3 bases, with 9 bases left in between. The CDR3 is made up of 14 amino acids. From germline, CDR1 is SGHTA and CDR2 FQGNSA. The CDR3 loop is CASSFIGNNQPQHF. The CDR3 nucleotides read TGTGCCAGCAGCTTCATAGGGAACAATCAGCCCCAGCATTTT.

This chain joins TRBV14 and TRBJ1-1, with D perhaps TRBD1 (5 bases). The CDR3 length is 15 residues. The V gene's germline CDR1 is SGHDN and CDR2 FVKESK. V lost 7 bases to trimming and J lost 4 bases, with 19 bases between them. The CDR3: CASTPGGVWPTEAFF. The CDR3 nucleotides are TGTGCCAGCACCCCGGGGGGAGTATGGCCCACTGAAGCTTTCTTT.

The V call is TRBV5-6, the J call TRBJ2-7, with 7 bases identical to TRBD2. The germline CDR1 and CDR2 sequences are SGHDT and YYEEEE. CDR3 size: 16 residues. V lost 6 bases, J lost 1 base, and 13 bases stayed unmatched. Written as DNA, the CDR3 is TGTGCCAGCACCACTTGGTTAGCGGGCGGTTCCTACGAGCAGTACTTC. It specifies CASTTWLAGGSYEQYF.